This is a list of T cell receptor beta chains from one sample in a study of blood T cell repertoires in COVID-19. Assay: immunoSEQ multiplex PCR; the TCRdb copy retains only in-frame clones and omits some. The profile shows about 71,000 clones, 82% of them singletons. Sequencing input: peripheral blood. The receptor source for this set is a woman older than 75 with acute or convalescent COVID-19. Both conserved end residues are part of each CDR3. The D gene is left open where the match is weak. Some rows mark clone size as missing; the rest say once, few, many or name a class of expanded clone.

CDR3aa: CASSLVTGAYTEAFF; CDR3nt: TGCGCCAGCAGCTTGGTAACAGGGGCTTACACTGAAGCTTTCTTT; len: 15; j_gene: TRBJ1-1; abundance: NA; v_gene: TRBV5-1; d_gene: TRBD1
CDR3aa: CASSVGVEAGVSEQYF; CDR3nt: TGTGCCAGCAGCGTAGGGGTAGAAGCGGGAGTGTCCGAGCAGTACTTC; len: 16; j_gene: TRBJ2-7; abundance: few; v_gene: TRBV9; d_gene: TRBD2
CDR3aa: CASSRPGLNQPQHF; CDR3nt: TGTGCCAGCAGCCGACCAGGACTCAATCAGCCCCAGCATTTT; len: 14; j_gene: TRBJ1-5; abundance: NA; v_gene: TRBV7-9; d_gene: NA
CDR3aa: CATSRDAASGVDGETQYF; CDR3nt: TGTGCCACCAGCAGAGATGCGGCTAGCGGGGTCGATGGAGAGACCCAGTACTTC; len: 18; j_gene: TRBJ2-5; abundance: once; v_gene: TRBV15; d_gene: TRBD2
CDR3aa: CASRLLGRITDTQYF; CDR3nt: TGTGCAAGTCGCTTACTCGGGAGGATCACAGATACGCAGTATTTT; len: 15; j_gene: TRBJ2-3; abundance: few; v_gene: TRBV12-2; d_gene: NA
CDR3aa: CASSSGGGALTDTQYF; CDR3nt: TGTGCCAGCAGCTCAGGTGGGGGCGCACTAACAGATACGCAGTATTTT; len: 16; j_gene: TRBJ2-3; abundance: once; v_gene: TRBV5-5; d_gene: NA
CDR3aa: CASSPLRTGNSPLHF; CDR3nt: TGCGCCAGCAGCCCCCTACGGACAGGGAATTCACCCCTCCACTTT; len: 15; j_gene: TRBJ1-6; abundance: NA; v_gene: TRBV5-1; d_gene: TRBD1
CDR3aa: CASRFGTGQTQYF; CDR3nt: TGCGCCAGCCGGTTCGGGACAGGGCAGACCCAGTACTTC; len: 13; j_gene: TRBJ2-5; abundance: once; v_gene: TRBV5-1; d_gene: TRBD1
CDR3aa: CASSLSGSGSGEQYF; CDR3nt: TGTGCCAGCAGCTTAAGCGGGAGCGGTAGTGGGGAGCAGTACTTC; len: 15; j_gene: TRBJ2-7; abundance: few; v_gene: TRBV7-6; d_gene: TRBD2
CDR3aa: CASSQGGIYGYTF; CDR3nt: TGTGCCAGCAGCCAAGGAGGGATCTATGGCTACACCTTC; len: 13; j_gene: TRBJ1-2; abundance: once; v_gene: TRBV3-1/TRBV3-2; d_gene: NA
CDR3aa: CASSLPGLAGADTQYF; CDR3nt: TGCGCCAGCAGCTTACCGGGACTAGCGGGAGCAGATACGCAGTATTTT; len: 16; j_gene: TRBJ2-3; abundance: NA; v_gene: TRBV5-1; d_gene: TRBD2
CDR3aa: CASSSRAGLAGYTYEQYF; CDR3nt: TGTGCCAGCTCATCTAGGGCAGGACTAGCGGGTTATACCTACGAGCAGTACTTC; len: 18; j_gene: TRBJ2-7; abundance: NA; v_gene: TRBV7-2; d_gene: TRBD2
CDR3aa: CASSLGGRFWEQYF; CDR3nt: TGTGCCAGCAGCTTAGGGGGCCGTTTCTGGGAGCAGTACTTC; len: 14; j_gene: TRBJ2-7; abundance: NA; v_gene: TRBV7-2; d_gene: NA
CDR3aa: CASSPTGQYGYTF; CDR3nt: TGTGCCAGCAGTCCAACCGGACAGTATGGCTACACCTTC; len: 13; j_gene: TRBJ1-2; abundance: NA; v_gene: TRBV28; d_gene: NA
CDR3aa: CASSSSGRVYNEQFF; CDR3nt: TGCGCCAGCAGCTCTAGCGGGAGAGTCTACAATGAGCAGTTCTTC; len: 15; j_gene: TRBJ2-1; abundance: NA; v_gene: TRBV5-1; d_gene: TRBD2
CDR3aa: CASSSGRAGPQYF; CDR3nt: TGTGCCAGCAGTAGCGGGAGGGCCGGCCCGCAGTACTTC; len: 13; j_gene: TRBJ2-7; abundance: NA; v_gene: TRBV28; d_gene: TRBD2
CDR3aa: CASSPGSRGSRRETQYF; CDR3nt: TGCGCCAGCAGCCCCGGATCGCGGGGGAGTAGGCGAGAGACCCAGTACTTC; len: 17; j_gene: TRBJ2-5; abundance: NA; v_gene: TRBV10-1; d_gene: TRBD2
CDR3aa: CASSVGLAGGFADTQYF; CDR3nt: TGCGCCAGCAGCGTCGGACTAGCGGGAGGCTTCGCCGATACGCAGTATTTT; len: 17; j_gene: TRBJ2-3; abundance: NA; v_gene: TRBV5-1; d_gene: TRBD2
CDR3aa: CASLPREGHYGYTF; CDR3nt: TGTGCCAGCTTGCCGCGGGAGGGGCACTATGGCTACACCTTC; len: 14; j_gene: TRBJ1-2; abundance: many; v_gene: TRBV7-9; d_gene: NA
CDR3aa: CASSSSLARQETQYF; CDR3nt: TGTGCCAGCAGCTCCTCACTAGCGCGCCAAGAGACCCAGTACTTC; len: 15; j_gene: TRBJ2-5; abundance: NA; v_gene: TRBV7-6; d_gene: TRBD2
CDR3aa: CASSLDRGDVEAFF; CDR3nt: TGCGCCAGCAGCTTGGACAGGGGGGATGTAGAAGCTTTCTTT; len: 14; j_gene: TRBJ1-1; abundance: NA; v_gene: TRBV5-1; d_gene: TRBD1
CDR3aa: CASTHPATGGASLTDTQYF; CDR3nt: TGTGCCAGCACTCATCCGGCAACCGGGGGGGCCTCTCTCACAGATACGCAGTATTTT; len: 19; j_gene: TRBJ2-3; abundance: NA; v_gene: TRBV2; d_gene: TRBD2
CDR3aa: CASNNPGLGMDTQYF; CDR3nt: TGTGCCAGCAACAACCCCGGGTTGGGTATGGATACGCAGTATTTT; len: 15; j_gene: TRBJ2-3; abundance: few; v_gene: TRBV28; d_gene: NA
CDR3aa: CASSLGDGQGLAGATDTQYF; CDR3nt: TGTGCCAGCAGCCTTGGGGATGGACAGGGACTAGCGGGAGCCACAGATACGCAGTATTTT; len: 20; j_gene: TRBJ2-3; abundance: NA; v_gene: TRBV9; d_gene: TRBD2
CDR3aa: CASSPGQGTGYGYTF; CDR3nt: TGTGCCAGCAGCCCGGGACAGGGGACCGGCTATGGCTACACCTTC; len: 15; j_gene: TRBJ1-2; abundance: NA; v_gene: TRBV9; d_gene: TRBD1
CDR3aa: CASAGTDYGYTF; CDR3nt: TGCGCCAGCGCCGGGACAGACTATGGCTACACCTTC; len: 12; j_gene: TRBJ1-2; abundance: NA; v_gene: TRBV5-1; d_gene: TRBD1
CDR3aa: CASSLGEGRAFF; CDR3nt: TGTGCCAGCAGTCTCGGCGAGGGTCGAGCTTTCTTT; len: 12; j_gene: TRBJ1-1; abundance: NA; v_gene: TRBV2; d_gene: NA
CDR3aa: CASSELAVAYNEQFF; CDR3nt: TGTGCCAGCAGTGAGCTAGCAGTGGCCTACAATGAGCAGTTCTTC; len: 15; j_gene: TRBJ2-1; abundance: NA; v_gene: TRBV2; d_gene: NA
CDR3aa: CASSIWTGRSSYNEQFF; CDR3nt: TGTGCCAGCAGCATATGGACAGGGCGGAGCTCCTACAATGAGCAGTTCTTC; len: 17; j_gene: TRBJ2-1; abundance: NA; v_gene: TRBV7-8; d_gene: TRBD1
CDR3aa: CASSPRGRPNYGYTF; CDR3nt: TGTGCCAGCAGCCCTCGGGGAAGACCCAACTATGGCTACACCTTC; len: 15; j_gene: TRBJ1-2; abundance: few; v_gene: TRBV28; d_gene: NA
CDR3aa: CASSQGRTSGRHEQFF; CDR3nt: TGTGCCAGCAGCCAAGGGCGGACTAGCGGGAGACATGAGCAGTTCTTC; len: 16; j_gene: TRBJ2-1; abundance: NA; v_gene: TRBV3-1/TRBV3-2; d_gene: TRBD2
CDR3aa: CAISRTSGVYNEQFF; CDR3nt: TGTGCCATCAGCCGTACTAGCGGGGTCTACAATGAGCAGTTCTTC; len: 15; j_gene: TRBJ2-1; abundance: NA; v_gene: TRBV10-3; d_gene: TRBD2
CDR3aa: CASSPGGSGNSPLHF; CDR3nt: TGTGCCAGCAGCCCGGGGGGCTCGGGCAATTCACCCCTCCACTTT; len: 15; j_gene: TRBJ1-6; abundance: NA; v_gene: TRBV7-9; d_gene: NA